A single sample gave rise to the 30 T cell receptor beta chains below, sequenced in a study of regulatory T cells in long-lasting Graves disease (dated by TCRdb to the early 2020s). Library preparation employed multiplex PCR. TCRdb names Illumina HiSeq 4000 as the instrument used. TCR beta libraries were built with iRepertoire HTBI primers and Arm-PCR amplification of CDR3 regions. TCRdb trimmed public reads at Q25 via fastp, called clones via MiXCR and kept in-frame beta chains. Rows with one shared CDR3 protein collapse into an entry with the most common genes and DNA. The table for this sample lists approximately 380,000 distinct CDR3 sequences; about 20% of them were counted only once. The ten largest clonotypes hold around 20% of the sample. The intended sense of this specimen's time point label: persistent/refractory GD, antithyroid drugs over 5 years with positive TRAb. RNA was extracted from PBMCs in TRIzol for both TCR sequencing and RNA sequencing.

Material: peripheral blood mononuclear cells (PBMCs), obtained when the disease was refractory, from a patient treated with antithyroid drugs. All receptors derive from a female donor with Graves disease.

Ten or more counts support this clonotype. V gene TRBV28 combines with J gene TRBJ2-5; D uncertain. Trimming pared 7 bases from V and 5 bases from J, leaving 20 bases between. This CDR3 contains 15 residues. Germline lookup yields CDR1 MDHEN and CDR2 SYDVKM. CDR3 loop: CASNSNLHQRETQYF. CDR3 sequence (DNA): TGTGCCAGCAATAGTAACCTACACCAACGGGAGACCCAGTACTTC.

The CDR3 DNA reads TGTGCCAGCAGCCAAGGTCACAGGCAAAACACCGGGGAGCTGTTTTTT. Its translation: CASSQGHRQNTGELFF. The rearrangement joins TRBV3-1 to TRBJ2-2; the D gene is possibly TRBD1 (5 bases). CDR3 size: 16 residues. Germline values: CDR1 LGHDT, CDR2 YNNKEL (reference sequence). V lost 1 base to trimming and J lost 2 bases, with 11 bases between them.

This clonotype was observed at least ten times. The chain joins TRBV7-2 to TRBJ1-1; D call uncertain. CDR1 is SGHTA, CDR2 FQGNSA, per germline. The CDR3 spans 13 residues. The V and J ends lost 5 bases and 0 bases respectively, with 7 bases between them. CDR3 DNA: TGTGCCAGCAGCCCACGGTTGAACACTGAAGCTTTCTTT. Protein: CASSPRLNTEAFF.

The CDR3 DNA sequence: TGTGCCAGCAGCTTAGATCCCAGGGGGCTCGTTGGGAACACTGAAGCTTTCTTT. The encoded protein is CASSLDPRGLVGNTEAFF. The chain employs TRBV7-9 and TRBJ1-1, with 8 bases fitting TRBD1. The CDR3 is made up of 18 amino acids. The junction had 11 bases not matched to a gene; V was cut back by 1 base and J by 1 base. The germline V gene has CDR1 SEHNR and CDR2 FQNEAQ (reference sequence).

The gene calls are TRBV6-2 or TRBV6-3 and TRBJ2-4; no clear D gene. V was cut by 3 bases and J by 0 bases, with 12 bases left in between. Germline CDR1 reads MNHEY; CDR2 reads SVGEGT. This CDR3 contains 16 residues. CDR3 in DNA: TGTGCCAGCAGTTATAGGCAGGATCTAGCCAAAAACATTCAGTACTTC. Its translation is CASSYRQDLAKNIQYF.

This clonotype was detected ten times or more. V usage is TRBV6-1 and J usage is TRBJ2-5; 7 nucleotides line up with TRBD1. The germline gives CDR1 MNHNS, CDR2 SASEGT. The CDR3 sequence is 14 residues long. The V segment lost 6 bases and the J segment 0 bases; nucleotides outside the gene matches: 4. The CDR3 coding sequence is TGTGCCAGCAGACCGACAGGGAACCAAGAGACCCAGTACTTC. This sequence encodes CASRPTGNQETQYF.

This clonotype was detected many times. CDR3 in DNA: TGTGCCTGGAGTGTAGATAATGAAAAACTGTTTTTT. This sequence encodes CAWSVDNEKLFF. This chain joins TRBV30 and TRBJ1-4, with D uncertain. Germline loops: CDR1 GTSNPN, CDR2 SVGIG (reference sequence). The CDR3 is 12 residues long. V shed 0 bases and J shed 4 bases, with 3 bases lying between them.

Ten or more counts support this clonotype. The chain joins TRBV15 to TRBJ2-7, with 9 bases aligning to TRBD2. V was pared by 3 bases and J by 4 bases, with 10 bases of the junction left unmatched. Germline CDR1 is LNHNV and CDR2 is YYDKDF (reference sequence). The CDR3 spans 16 residues. In nucleotides, the CDR3 is TGTGCCACCAGCAGGTCACTTAGCGGGAGTTCTTACGAGCAGTACTTC. This sequence encodes CATSRSLSGSSYEQYF. The full variable domain, rest sourced from reference TRBV15 and TRBJ2-7, is DAMVIQNPRYQVTQFGKPVTLSCSQTLNHNVMYWYQQKSSQAPKLLFHYYDKDFNNEADTPDNFQSRRPNTSFCFLDIRSPGLGDTAMYLCATSRSLSGSSYEQYFGPGTRLTVT.

The table lists this clonotype with many counts. The gene calls are TRBV6-1 and TRBJ2-7; 8 nucleotides align to TRBD2. The junction had 11 bases not matched to a gene; V was cut back by 11 bases and J by 5 bases. CDR3 length equals 13 residues. CDR1 and CDR2 from the germline V gene are MNHNS and SASEGT. CDR3 sequence (DNA): TGTGCCTCTCGAGGTAGCGGGAAGGACGAGCAGTACTTC. It translates to CASRGSGKDEQYF.

On this clonotype itself: A much larger clone differs from this one at a single base, so this may be a read error. The J gene is TRBJ1-5, the V gene TRBV27; the D is unclear. CDR1 MNHEY and CDR2 SMNVEV come from the germline V gene (reference sequence). V gave up 8 bases and J gave up 1 base, with 15 bases separating them. This CDR3 comprises 15 residues. CDR3 region: CASGSTPGSNQPQHF. CDR3 in DNA: TGTGCCAGCGGCTCAACACCCGGGAGCAATCAGCCCCAGCATTTT.

The sample holds many counts of this clonotype. The chain combines TRBV10-3 with TRBJ1-5; TRBD1 agrees at 10 bases. V shed 7 bases and J 0 bases; nucleotides not matched to a gene: 9. The CDR3 contains 17 residues. Germline V lookup: CDR1 ENHRY, CDR2 SYGVKD. The CDR3 region is CAINRQGANISNQPQHF. The CDR3 DNA is TGTGCCATCAATAGACAGGGGGCGAATATTAGCAATCAGCCCCAGCATTTT.

This clonotype has a count of ten or more. The V and J genes are TRBV12-3 or TRBV12-4 and TRBJ2-5; no reliable D call. The CDR3 has 14 residues. The V gene lost 3 bases and the J gene lost 4 bases, with 12 bases spanning the gap. CDR3: CASSFMRRGETQYF. Here the CDR3 DNA reads TGTGCCAGCAGTTTTATGAGGAGAGGAGAGACCCAGTACTTC.

The rearrangement joins TRBV27 to TRBJ2-2; unclear D gene. Trimming left V 6 bases short and J 3 bases short, with 32 bases between. This CDR3 has 21 amino acids. Germline lookup yields CDR1 MNHEY and CDR2 SMNVEV (reference sequence). This CDR3 is CASSIYDADWRSPDDTGELFF. The CDR3 bases are TGTGCCAGCAGCATTTATGACGCCGACTGGCGGAGCCCCGATGACACCGGGGAGCTGTTTTTT.

The chain couples TRBV7-9 to TRBJ2-5; D is perhaps TRBD2 (6 bases). CDR1 is SEHNR, CDR2 FQNEAQ, per germline (reference sequence). Trimming took 5 bases from V and 3 from J, leaving 25 bases between them. The length of the CDR3 is 18 residues. Here the CDR3 reads CASSLLGALTGEEETQYF. CDR3 nucleotide sequence: TGTGCCAGCAGCCTACTTGGAGCCTTAACGGGGGAGGAAGAGACCCAGTACTTC.

In this sample, this clonotype turned up many times. V usage is TRBV11-2 and J usage is TRBJ1-1; possible D gene TRBD1, 5 bases. The CDR3 is made up of 14 amino acids. CDR1 is SGHAT, CDR2 FQNNGV, per germline. Trimming took off 2 bases at V and 2 bases at J, with 9 bases between the two ends. The CDR3 region is CASSLQTANTEAFF. DNA for the CDR3: TGTGCCAGCAGCTTACAGACAGCCAACACTGAAGCTTTCTTT. Together with reference TRBV11-2 and TRBJ1-1, the CDR3 gives the full variable domain: EAGVAQSPRYKIIEKRQSVAFWCNPISGHATLYWYQQILGQGPKLLIQFQNNGVVDDSQLPKDRFSAERLKGVDSTLKIQPAKLEDSAVYLCASSLQTANTEAFFGQGTRLTVV.

The chain recombines TRBV20-1 with TRBJ2-1; D is unclear. Trimming removed 5 bases from V and 10 bases from J, with 15 bases in between. The germline gives CDR1 DFQATT, CDR2 SNEGSKA (reference sequence). The length of the CDR3 is 12 residues. DNA for the CDR3: TGCAGTGCTTCTTCTTGGAGCGAAGAGCAGTTCTTC. This gives the protein CSASSWSEEQFF.

This clonotype was seen a handful of times. The chain recombines TRBV3-1 with TRBJ2-7; D not resolved. This CDR3 is built from 13 residues. Germline V gene sequence: CDR1 LGHDT, CDR2 YNNKEL (reference sequence). Deletions cut 6 bases from V and 2 bases from J, with 11 bases between. The chain's CDR3 is CASSNSLTYEQYF. The CDR3 nucleotides read TGTGCCAGCAGTAATTCGCTAACCTACGAGCAGTACTTC.

This rearrangement joins TRBV28 to TRBJ2-7, with 10 positions matching TRBD1. CDR1 MDHEN and CDR2 SYDVKM come from the germline V gene. The CDR3 runs 16 residues. The trim removed 8 bases at V and 6 bases at J, leaving 16 bases unmatched. The CDR3 nucleotides are TGTGCCAGCGGCGACCCGGGGGGGGACAGGGGTGGCGAGCAGTACTTC. Encoded protein: CASGDPGGDRGGEQYF.

This clonotype was seen only once. This chain joins TRBV9 and TRBJ2-2, with a tentative D call TRBD2 (5 bases). This CDR3 spans 15 amino acids. Germline CDR1 and CDR2: SGDLS and YYNGEE. V lost 0 bases to trimming and J lost 8 bases, with 14 bases between them. CDR3 loop: CASSVGPGEGGELFF. The CDR3 DNA follows: TGTGCCAGCAGCGTAGGTCCCGGTGAGGGAGGGGAGCTGTTTTTT.

This clonotype has a handful of counts. The chain couples TRBV4-1 to TRBJ2-5, with D possibly matching TRBD1 (5 bases). This CDR3 contains 14 residues. CDR1 is MGHRA and CDR2 is YSYEKL in the germline V gene. V was cut by 4 bases and J by 5 bases, with 14 bases left in between. The CDR3 loop is CASSREGVWETQYF. The DNA for the CDR3 is TGCGCCAGCAGCCGCGAAGGGGTGTGGGAGACCCAGTACTTC.

This chain links TRBV20-1 with TRBJ1-1, with a weak D call TRBD1 (5 bases). Germline V lookup: CDR1 DFQATT, CDR2 SNEGSKA (reference sequence). V lost 0 bases, J lost 5 bases, and 16 bases lay in between. This CDR3 is 15 amino acids long. As DNA, the CDR3 is TGCAGTGCTAGAGATGAAAGGGGCGTTAGGACTGAAGCTTTCTTT. Protein product: CSARDERGVRTEAFF.

This clonotype was picked up a small number of times. This chain uses TRBV20-1 with TRBJ1-6; 7 bases are a match to TRBD1. The CDR3 spans 15 residues. Trimming at V came to 4 bases and at J to 9 bases, leaving 12 bases not matched to a gene. Germline V lookup: CDR1 DFQATT, CDR2 SNEGSKA (reference sequence). The CDR3 sequence: CSATDRDAGGSPLHF. The CDR3 nucleotides read TGCAGTGCTACAGACAGGGACGCGGGAGGTTCACCCCTCCACTTT.

This rearrangement joins TRBV5-1 to TRBJ2-7; TRBD1 is a possible D gene (5 bases). V gave up 5 bases and J gave up 0 bases, with 21 bases separating them. The CDR3 sequence is 17 residues long. Per the germline V gene, CDR1 is SGHRS and CDR2 is YFSETQ. In nucleotides, the CDR3 is TGCGCCAGCAGTTCTCCTGTCGACAGCCAATCCTCCTACGAGCAGTACTTC. Translated, it gives CASSSPVDSQSSYEQYF. The full variable domain, its missing parts supplied by reference TRBV5-1 and TRBJ2-7, is KAGVTQTPRYLIKTRGQQVTLSCSPISGHRSVSWYQQTPGQGLQFLFEYFSETQRNKGNFPGRFSGRQFSNSRSEMNVSTLELGDSALYLCASSSPVDSQSSYEQYFGPGTRLTVT.

This clonotype was observed many times. The rearrangement uses TRBV28 and TRBJ1-5; D is possibly TRBD1 (5 bases). CDR1 MDHEN and CDR2 SYDVKM come from the germline V gene. The CDR3 loop spans 12 amino acids. The V and J ends lost 5 bases and 9 bases respectively, with 11 bases between them. The CDR3 DNA sequence: TGTGCCAGCAGTCCCCCGGGGGGGCCCCAGCATTTT. This codes for CASSPPGGPQHF.

This clonotype was seen at least ten times. V usage is TRBV2 and J usage is TRBJ1-5; D possibly corresponds to TRBD1 (6 bases). The germline V gene encodes CDR1 SNHLY and CDR2 FYNNEI. Trimming removed 7 bases from V and 6 bases from J, with 10 bases in between. The CDR3 is 12 amino acids. CDR3 DNA sequence: TGTGCCAGCAAACAGGGCGGTCAGCCCCAGCATTTT. Translated: CASKQGGQPQHF.

This clonotype has more than one count but fewer than ten. The chain links TRBV12-3 or TRBV12-4 to TRBJ1-3; perhaps TRBD1 as D (5 bases). The CDR3 runs to 15 residues. Trimming removed 4 bases from V and 0 bases from J, with 10 bases in between. The CDR3 spells CASSYGASSGNTIYF. DNA for the CDR3: TGTGCCAGCAGTTATGGGGCCTCCTCTGGAAACACCATATATTTT.

This clonotype occurred a few times. The chain combines TRBV6-1 with TRBJ1-4, with 9 bases identical to TRBD1. CDR1 is MNHNS, CDR2 SASEGT, per germline. Unmatched junction bases numbered 12, after V lost 6 bases and J lost 10 bases. CDR3 length: 15 residues. The CDR3, as DNA: TGTGCCAGCAGACCTCCGGGACAGGGAATCGGAAAACTGTTTTTT. It encodes CASRPPGQGIGKLFF.

This clonotype was observed a few times. The chain combines TRBV7-6 with TRBJ1-5; D not certain. Germline CDR1 is SGHVS and CDR2 is FNYEAQ. The CDR3 has 13 amino acids. The V end was cut by 2 bases, the J end by 4 bases, with 6 bases between. The CDR3 spells CASSLHLNQPQHF. The CDR3 bases are TGTGCCAGCAGCTTACACCTGAATCAGCCCCAGCATTTT.

This clonotype was seen once. The chain couples TRBV3-1 to TRBJ1-1; 11 nucleotides agree with TRBD1. This CDR3 region has 20 residues. From germline, CDR1 is LGHDT and CDR2 YNNKEL (reference sequence). Trimming cost V 3 bases and J 5 bases; bases outside gene matches: 20. The CDR3, as DNA: TGTGCCAGCAGCCACAGCCTCGAGAGGACAGGGGGCCGGAAATGGACTGAAGCTTTCTTT. The encoded protein is CASSHSLERTGGRKWTEAFF.

This chain connects TRBV28 to TRBJ2-1; D is undetermined. Germline V lookup: CDR1 MDHEN, CDR2 SYDVKM. This CDR3 has 14 amino acids. Trimming took off 4 bases at V and 3 bases at J, with 10 bases between the two ends. In DNA, the CDR3 is TGTGCCAGCAGTTACTCAGACCACTACAATGAGCAGTTCTTC. Translating it yields CASSYSDHYNEQFF.